The sample holds many counts of the clone carrying this TCR beta chain. Its antigen is unidentified. The source of the sample is a study of T cell repertoires in cytomegalovirus infection. Each CDR3 protein is one row after TCRdb ran MiXCR on the reads. The sample includes 140,000 to 150,000 distinct CDR3 sequences, around 32% of them seen just once. Findings and limits, study-wide: Dominant in the ex vivo response were TCR beta clonotypes restricted by HLA-C and specific for CMV.

Trimming removed 4 bases at V and 2 bases at J, with 9 bases between. This CDR3 region has 14 residues. Germline V lookup: CDR1 SGHVS, CDR2 FQNEAQ. The specimen comprised CD8+ T cells from cultured PBMCs, sampled from culture after CMV antigen stimulation. The sequence was collected from a human donor in good health (CMV status not recorded). Some clones in this sample may be carry-over from other donors' samples. The rearrangement links TRBV7-8 to TRBJ1-5; D unresolved. CDR3 residues: CASSSVRGNQPQHF. The DNA for the CDR3 is TGTGCCAGCAGCTCCGTCCGGGGCAATCAGCCCCAGCATTTT.